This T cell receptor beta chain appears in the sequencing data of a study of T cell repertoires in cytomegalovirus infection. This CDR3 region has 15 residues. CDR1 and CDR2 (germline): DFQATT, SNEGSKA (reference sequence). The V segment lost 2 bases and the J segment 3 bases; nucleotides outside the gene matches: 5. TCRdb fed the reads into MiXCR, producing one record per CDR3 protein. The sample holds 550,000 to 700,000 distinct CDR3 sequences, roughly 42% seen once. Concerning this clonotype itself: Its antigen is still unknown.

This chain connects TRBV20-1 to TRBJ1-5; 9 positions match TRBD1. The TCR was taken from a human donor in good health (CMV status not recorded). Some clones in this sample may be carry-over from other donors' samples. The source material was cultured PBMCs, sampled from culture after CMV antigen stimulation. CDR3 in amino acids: CSARLTGGTNQPQHF. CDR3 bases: TGCAGTGCTAGATTAACAGGGGGCACCAATCAGCCCCAGCATTTT.